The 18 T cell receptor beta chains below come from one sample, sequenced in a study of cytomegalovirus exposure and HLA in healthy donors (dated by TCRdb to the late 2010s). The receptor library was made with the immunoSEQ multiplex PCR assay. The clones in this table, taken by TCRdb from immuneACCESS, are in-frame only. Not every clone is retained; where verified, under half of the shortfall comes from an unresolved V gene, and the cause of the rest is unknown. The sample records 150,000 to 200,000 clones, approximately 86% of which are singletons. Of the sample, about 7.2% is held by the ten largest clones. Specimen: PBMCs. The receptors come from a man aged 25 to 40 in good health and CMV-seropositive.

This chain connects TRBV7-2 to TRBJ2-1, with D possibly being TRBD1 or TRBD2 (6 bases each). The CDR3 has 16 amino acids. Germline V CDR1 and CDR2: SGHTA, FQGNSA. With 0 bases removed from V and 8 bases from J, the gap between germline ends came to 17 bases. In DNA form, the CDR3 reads TGTGCCAGCAGCTTAGCGCGTTCGGGGGCGGGCCATGAGCAGTTCTTC. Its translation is CASSLARSGAGHEQFF.

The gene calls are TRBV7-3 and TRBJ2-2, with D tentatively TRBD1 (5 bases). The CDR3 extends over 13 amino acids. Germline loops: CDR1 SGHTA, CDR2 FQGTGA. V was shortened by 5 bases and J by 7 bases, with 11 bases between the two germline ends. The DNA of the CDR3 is TGTGCCAGCAGCCTAAGGGGCGGCGGGGAGCTGTTTTTT. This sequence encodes CASSLRGGGELFF.

CDR3 nucleotides: TGCGCCAGCAGCCCCGGACAGGGGAACACTGAAGCTTTCTTT. It translates to CASSPGQGNTEAFF. The genes are TRBV4-1 and TRBJ1-1; 8 bases map to TRBD1. Germline V gives CDR1 MGHRA, CDR2 YSYEKL. Trimming cost V 4 bases and J 1 base; bases outside gene matches: 2. The CDR3 has 14 amino acids.

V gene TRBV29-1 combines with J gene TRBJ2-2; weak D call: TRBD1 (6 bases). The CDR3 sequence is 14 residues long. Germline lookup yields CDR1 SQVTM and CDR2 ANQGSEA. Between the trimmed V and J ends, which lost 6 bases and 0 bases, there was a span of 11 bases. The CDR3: CSVRDTSNTGELFF. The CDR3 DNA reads TGCAGCGTAAGGGACACTTCGAACACCGGGGAGCTGTTTTTT.

CDR3 region: CASSPDRDRGKAFF. CDR3 nucleotide sequence: TGTGCCAGTAGCCCAGACCGGGACAGGGGCAAAGCTTTCTTT. This sequence joins TRBV19 and TRBJ1-1, with 10 positions matching TRBD1. Germline V gene lookup returns CDR1 LNHDA and CDR2 SQIVND (reference sequence). V lost 6 bases to trimming and J lost 9 bases; unmatched junction nucleotides: 10. CDR3 length equals 14 residues.

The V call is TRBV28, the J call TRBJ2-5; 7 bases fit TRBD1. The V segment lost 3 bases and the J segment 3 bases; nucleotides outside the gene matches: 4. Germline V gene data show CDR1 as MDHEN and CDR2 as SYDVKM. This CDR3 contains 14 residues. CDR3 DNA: TGTGCCAGCAGTTTGTGGGACAGCAAAGAGACCCAGTACTTC. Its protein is CASSLWDSKETQYF.

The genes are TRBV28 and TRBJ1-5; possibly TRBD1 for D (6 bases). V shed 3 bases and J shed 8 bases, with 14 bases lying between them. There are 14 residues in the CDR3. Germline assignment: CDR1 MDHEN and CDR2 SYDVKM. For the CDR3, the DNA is TGTGCCAGCAGTTTCGGGGGCCCGGGAAAGCCCCAGCATTTT. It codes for CASSFGGPGKPQHF.

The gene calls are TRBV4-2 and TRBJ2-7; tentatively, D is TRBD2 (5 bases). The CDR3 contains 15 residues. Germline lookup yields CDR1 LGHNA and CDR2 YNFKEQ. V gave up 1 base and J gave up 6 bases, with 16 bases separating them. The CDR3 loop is CASSQGVDGVGEQYF. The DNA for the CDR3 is TGTGCCAGCAGCCAAGGAGTTGACGGGGTTGGCGAGCAGTACTTC.

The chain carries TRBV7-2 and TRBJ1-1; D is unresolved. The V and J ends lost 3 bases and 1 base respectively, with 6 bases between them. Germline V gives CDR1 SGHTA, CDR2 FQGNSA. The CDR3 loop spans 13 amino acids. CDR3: CASSFGRNTEAFF. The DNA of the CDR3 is TGTGCCAGCAGCTTCGGCAGGAACACTGAAGCTTTCTTT.

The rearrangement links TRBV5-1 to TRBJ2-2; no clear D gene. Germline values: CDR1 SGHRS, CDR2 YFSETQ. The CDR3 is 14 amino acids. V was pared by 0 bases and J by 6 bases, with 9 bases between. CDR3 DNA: TGCGCCAGCAGCTTGGCCGGGTCCGCCGGGGAGCTGTTTTTT. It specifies CASSLAGSAGELFF.

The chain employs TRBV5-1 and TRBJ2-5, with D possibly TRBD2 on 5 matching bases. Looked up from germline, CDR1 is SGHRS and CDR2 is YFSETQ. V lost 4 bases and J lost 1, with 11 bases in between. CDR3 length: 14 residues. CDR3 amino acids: CASSLQRAQETQYF. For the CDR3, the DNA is TGCGCCAGCAGCCTGCAGAGGGCCCAAGAGACCCAGTACTTC.

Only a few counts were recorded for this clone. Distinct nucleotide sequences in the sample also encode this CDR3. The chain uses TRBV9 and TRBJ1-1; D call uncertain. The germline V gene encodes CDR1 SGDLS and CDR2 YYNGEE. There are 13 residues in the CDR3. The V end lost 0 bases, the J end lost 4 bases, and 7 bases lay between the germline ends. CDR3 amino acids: CASSVGGSTEAFF. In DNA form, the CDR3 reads TGTGCCAGCAGCGTAGGCGGGAGCACTGAAGCTTTCTTT.

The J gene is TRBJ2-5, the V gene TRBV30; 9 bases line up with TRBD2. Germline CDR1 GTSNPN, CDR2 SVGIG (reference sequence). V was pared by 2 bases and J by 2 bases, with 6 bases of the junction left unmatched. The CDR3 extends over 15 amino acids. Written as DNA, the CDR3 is TGTGCCTGGAGTCAGGCGGGGGGGACACAAGAGACCCAGTACTTC. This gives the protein CAWSQAGGTQETQYF.

CDR3 in amino acids: CASSFPAEKSSYNEQFF. The CDR3 region has the DNA TGCGCCAGCAGCTTCCCCGCGGAGAAGAGCTCCTACAATGAGCAGTTCTTC. This chain links TRBV5-1 with TRBJ2-1, with D unresolved. This CDR3 contains 17 residues. V was shortened by 2 bases and J by 0 bases, with 15 bases between the two germline ends. CDR1 is SGHRS and CDR2 is YFSETQ in the germline V gene.

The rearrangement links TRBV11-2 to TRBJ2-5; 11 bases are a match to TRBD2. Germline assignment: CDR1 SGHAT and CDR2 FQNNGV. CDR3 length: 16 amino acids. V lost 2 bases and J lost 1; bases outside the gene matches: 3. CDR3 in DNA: TGTGCCAGCAGCTTACTACTAGCGGGGGCCCAAGAGACCCAGTACTTC. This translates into CASSLLLAGAQETQYF.

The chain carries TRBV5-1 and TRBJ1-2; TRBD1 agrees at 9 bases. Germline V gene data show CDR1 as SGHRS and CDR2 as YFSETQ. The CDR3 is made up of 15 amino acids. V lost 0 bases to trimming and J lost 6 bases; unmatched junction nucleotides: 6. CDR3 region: CASSLDPGQGDGYTF. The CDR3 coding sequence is TGCGCCAGCAGCTTGGATCCGGGACAGGGTGATGGCTACACCTTC.

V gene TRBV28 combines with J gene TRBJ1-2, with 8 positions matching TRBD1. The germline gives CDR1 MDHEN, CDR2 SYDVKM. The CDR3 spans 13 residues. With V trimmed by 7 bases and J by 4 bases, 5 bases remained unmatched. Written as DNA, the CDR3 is TGTGCCAGCACCAGGGACAGGTCCTATGGCTACACCTTC. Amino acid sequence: CASTRDRSYGYTF.

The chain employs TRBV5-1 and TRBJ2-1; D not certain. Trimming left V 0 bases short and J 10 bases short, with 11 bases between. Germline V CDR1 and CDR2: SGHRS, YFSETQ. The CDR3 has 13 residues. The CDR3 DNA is TGCGCCAGCAGCTTGGAGCTCACCGGGGAGCAGTTCTTC. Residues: CASSLELTGEQFF.